The 9 T cell receptor beta chains in this list originate from one sample, sequenced in a study of blood T cell repertoires in COVID-19. Clones were read by immunoSEQ multiplex PCR, and TCRdb kept only the in-frame ones, dropping some. The sample records 250,000 to 300,000 clones, around 86% being singletons. Sequencing was performed on peripheral blood. The receptors were gathered from a woman aged 60-70 years with active or convalescent COVID-19.

The J gene is TRBJ1-1, the V gene TRBV29-1; D gene ambiguous. Germline V gene data show CDR1 as SQVTM and CDR2 as ANQGSEA. There are 12 residues in the CDR3. Trimming removed 1 base at V and 5 bases at J, with 8 bases between. The CDR3 is CSVEGPVTEAFF. Here the CDR3 DNA reads TGCAGCGTTGAAGGTCCGGTTACTGAAGCTTTCTTT.

The sample holds one count of this clone. The V gene is TRBV11-2, the J gene TRBJ2-1; D gene uncertain. The CDR3 sequence is 15 residues long. The germline V gene has CDR1 SGHAT and CDR2 FQNNGV. Between the trimmed V and J ends, which lost 0 bases and 6 bases, there was a span of 12 bases. In DNA, the CDR3 is TGTGCCAGCAGCTTAGAGGGTGTGGGCAGCAATGAGCAGTTCTTC. It is translated as CASSLEGVGSNEQFF.

The rearrangement uses TRBV5-8 and TRBJ2-3; 8 nucleotides match TRBD2. The CDR3 spans 16 residues. Per the germline V gene, CDR1 is SGHTS and CDR2 is YDEGEE. The V and J ends lost 0 bases and 1 base, in that order; junction bases with no gene match: 4. The CDR3 reads CASSLGLAGRTDTQYF. The CDR3, as DNA: TGTGCCAGCAGCTTGGGGCTAGCGGGCCGCACAGATACGCAGTATTTT.

The J gene is TRBJ1-2, the V gene TRBV5-1, with a weak D call TRBD1 (6 bases). CDR3 length equals 15 residues. Trimming left V 0 bases short and J 1 base short, with 10 bases between. Germline loops: CDR1 SGHRS, CDR2 YFSETQ. CDR3: CASSLGTADNYGYTF. DNA for the CDR3: TGCGCCAGCAGCTTGGGGACAGCCGATAACTATGGCTACACCTTC.

The genes are TRBV13 and TRBJ2-2; the match to TRBD2 covers 8 bases. Per germline, CDR1 PRHDT and CDR2 FYEKMQ (reference sequence). V lost 3 bases and J lost 3; bases outside the gene matches: 9. The CDR3 runs 17 residues. Here the CDR3 DNA reads TGTGCCAGCAGCTTTTTTAGCGGGGTAGCTTACACCGGGGAGCTGTTTTTT. Its translation is CASSFFSGVAYTGELFF.

J is TRBJ1-1 and V is TRBV15; TRBD1 might be the D (5 bases). The CDR3 is 14 amino acids. Germline CDR1 reads LNHNV; CDR2 reads YYDKDF (reference sequence). V was clipped by 0 bases and J by 5 bases, with 10 bases between them. This CDR3 is CATSRDVGVTEAFF. The CDR3 DNA follows: TGTGCCACCAGCAGAGACGTAGGGGTTACTGAAGCTTTCTTT.

The chain uses TRBV6-5 and TRBJ2-5; D may be TRBD2 (8 bases). Trimming cost V 8 bases and J 5 bases, with 15 bases left between them. The CDR3 is made up of 13 amino acids. Per germline, CDR1 MNHEY and CDR2 SVGAGI. CDR3 sequence (DNA): TGTGCCAGCCAGGCGGGGGGACAGGAGACCCAGTACTTC. Residues: CASQAGGQETQYF.

The J gene is TRBJ2-4, the V gene TRBV6-2 or TRBV6-3, with 7 bases that match TRBD2. J gave up 1 base and V 7 bases, and 13 bases lay outside the gene matches. The CDR3 spans 17 residues. The germline gives CDR1 MNHEY, CDR2 SVGEGT. The CDR3, as DNA: TGTGCCAGCATCCCCAACCGCGGGGGTTTGGCCAAAAACATTCAGTACTTC. Residues: CASIPNRGGLAKNIQYF.

The chain has TRBV7-2 and TRBJ1-3, with D unresolved. CDR3 size: 12 residues. CDR1 SGHTA and CDR2 FQGNSA come from the germline V gene. Deletions cut 3 bases from V and 3 bases from J, with 3 bases between. The chain's CDR3 is CASSFYGNTIYF. The CDR3 DNA is TGTGCCAGCAGCTTTTATGGAAACACCATATATTTT.